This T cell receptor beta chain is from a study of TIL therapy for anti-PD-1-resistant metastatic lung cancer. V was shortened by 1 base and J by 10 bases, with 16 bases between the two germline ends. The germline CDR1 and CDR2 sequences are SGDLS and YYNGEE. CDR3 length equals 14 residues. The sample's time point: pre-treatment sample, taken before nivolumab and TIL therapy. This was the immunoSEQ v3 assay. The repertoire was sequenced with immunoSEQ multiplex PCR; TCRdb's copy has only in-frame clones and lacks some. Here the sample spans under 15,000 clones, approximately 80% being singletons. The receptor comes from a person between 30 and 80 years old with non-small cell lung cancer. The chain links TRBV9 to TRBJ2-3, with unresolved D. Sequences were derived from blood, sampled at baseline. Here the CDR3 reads CASSVNSDAESQYF. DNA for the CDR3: TGTGCCAGCAGCGTAAACAGTGACGCCGAGTCGCAGTATTTT.